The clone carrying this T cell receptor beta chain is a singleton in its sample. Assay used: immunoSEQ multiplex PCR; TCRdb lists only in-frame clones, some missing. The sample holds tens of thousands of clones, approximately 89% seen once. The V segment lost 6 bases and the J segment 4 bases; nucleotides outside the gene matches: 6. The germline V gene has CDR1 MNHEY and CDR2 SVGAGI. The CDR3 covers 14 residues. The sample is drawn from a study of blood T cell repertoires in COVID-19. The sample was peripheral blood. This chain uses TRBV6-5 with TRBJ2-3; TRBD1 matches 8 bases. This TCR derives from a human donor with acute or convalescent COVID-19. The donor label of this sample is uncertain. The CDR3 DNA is TGTGCCAGCAGCGCAGGGGGCGCGCCAGATACGCAGTATTTT. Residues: CASSAGGAPDTQYF.